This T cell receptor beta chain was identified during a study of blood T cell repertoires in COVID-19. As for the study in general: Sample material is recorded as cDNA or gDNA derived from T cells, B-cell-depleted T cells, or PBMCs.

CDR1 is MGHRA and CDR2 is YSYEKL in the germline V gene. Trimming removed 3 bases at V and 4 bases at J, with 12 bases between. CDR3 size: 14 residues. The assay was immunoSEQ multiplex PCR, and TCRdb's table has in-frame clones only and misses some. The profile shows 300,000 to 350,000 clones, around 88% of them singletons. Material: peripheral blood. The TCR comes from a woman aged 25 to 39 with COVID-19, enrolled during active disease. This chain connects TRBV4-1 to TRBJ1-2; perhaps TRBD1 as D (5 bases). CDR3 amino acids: CASSHQGRGYGYTF. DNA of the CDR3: TGCGCCAGCAGCCACCAGGGCCGCGGCTATGGCTACACCTTC.